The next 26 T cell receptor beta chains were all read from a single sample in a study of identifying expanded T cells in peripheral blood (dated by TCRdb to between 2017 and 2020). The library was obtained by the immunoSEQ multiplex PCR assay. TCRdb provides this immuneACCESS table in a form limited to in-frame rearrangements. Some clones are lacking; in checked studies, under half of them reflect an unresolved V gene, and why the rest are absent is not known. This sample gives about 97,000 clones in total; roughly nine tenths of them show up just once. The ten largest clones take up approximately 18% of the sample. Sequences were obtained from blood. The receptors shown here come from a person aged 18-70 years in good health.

In nucleotides, the CDR3 is TGTGCCAGTGAGGACAGGACCCACGAGCAGTACTTC. Translation: CASEDRTHEQYF. The chain combines TRBV19 with TRBJ2-7; 7 bases align to TRBD1. CDR3 size: 12 residues. The V gene end was trimmed by 8 bases and the J gene end by 5 bases; junction bases not matched to a gene: 6. From germline, CDR1 is LNHDA and CDR2 SQIVND (reference sequence).

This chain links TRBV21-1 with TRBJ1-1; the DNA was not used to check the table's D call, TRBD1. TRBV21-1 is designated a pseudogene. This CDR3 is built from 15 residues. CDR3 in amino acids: CASRNTTLMNTEAFF. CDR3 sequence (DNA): TGTGCCAGCAGGAACACGACACTGATGAACACTGAAGCTTTCTTT.

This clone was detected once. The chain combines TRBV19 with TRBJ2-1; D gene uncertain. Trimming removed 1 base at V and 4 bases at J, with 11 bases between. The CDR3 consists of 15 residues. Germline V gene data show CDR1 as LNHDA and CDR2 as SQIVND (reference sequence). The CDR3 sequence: CASSIGTARYNEQFF. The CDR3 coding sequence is TGTGCCAGTAGTATAGGGACGGCTAGGTACAATGAGCAGTTCTTC.

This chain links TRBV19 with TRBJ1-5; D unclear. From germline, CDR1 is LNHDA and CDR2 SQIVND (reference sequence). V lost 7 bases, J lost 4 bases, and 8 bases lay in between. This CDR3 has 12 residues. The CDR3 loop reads CASKGRNQPQHF. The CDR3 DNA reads TGTGCCAGTAAGGGTAGGAATCAGCCCCAGCATTTT.

Here the CDR3 DNA reads TGTGCCAGCAGTTTAGGGGATAACTATGGCTACACCTTC. As protein: CASSLGDNYGYTF. The chain couples TRBV28 to TRBJ1-2, with unresolved D. Germline values: CDR1 MDHEN, CDR2 SYDVKM. CDR3 length: 13 residues. V lost 2 bases and J 1 base, leaving 5 bases between the germline ends.

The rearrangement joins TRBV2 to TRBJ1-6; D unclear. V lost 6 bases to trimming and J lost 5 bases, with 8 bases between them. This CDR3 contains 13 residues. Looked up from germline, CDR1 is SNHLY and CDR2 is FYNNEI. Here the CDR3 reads CASSEENNSPLHF. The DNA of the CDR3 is TGTGCCAGCAGCGAGGAGAATAATTCACCCCTCCACTTT.

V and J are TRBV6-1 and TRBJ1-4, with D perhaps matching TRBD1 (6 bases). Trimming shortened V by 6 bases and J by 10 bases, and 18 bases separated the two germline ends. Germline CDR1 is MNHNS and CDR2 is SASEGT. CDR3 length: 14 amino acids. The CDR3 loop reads CASRGGGTGGKLFF. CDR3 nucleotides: TGTGCCAGCAGAGGGGGGGGTACCGGCGGAAAACTGTTTTTT.

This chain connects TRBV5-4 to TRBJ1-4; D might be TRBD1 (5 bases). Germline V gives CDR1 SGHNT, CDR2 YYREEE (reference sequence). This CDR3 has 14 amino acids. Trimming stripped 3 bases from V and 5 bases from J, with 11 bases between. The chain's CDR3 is CASSWDSKNEKLFF. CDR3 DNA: TGTGCCAGCAGCTGGGACTCTAAAAATGAAAAACTGTTTTTT.

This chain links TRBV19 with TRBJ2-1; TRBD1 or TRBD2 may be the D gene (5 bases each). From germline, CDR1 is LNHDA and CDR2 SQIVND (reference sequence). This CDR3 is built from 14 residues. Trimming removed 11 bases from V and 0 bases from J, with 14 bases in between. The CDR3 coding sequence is TGTGCCTCCCGAGAGGGGACCTCCTACAATGAGCAGTTCTTC. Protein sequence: CASREGTSYNEQFF. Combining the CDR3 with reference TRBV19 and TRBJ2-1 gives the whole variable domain DGGITQSPKYLFRKEGQNVTLSCEQNLNHDAMYWYRQDPGQGLRLIYYSQIVNDFQKGDIAEGYSVSREKKESFPLTVTSAQKNPTAFYLCASREGTSYNEQFFGPGTRLTVL.

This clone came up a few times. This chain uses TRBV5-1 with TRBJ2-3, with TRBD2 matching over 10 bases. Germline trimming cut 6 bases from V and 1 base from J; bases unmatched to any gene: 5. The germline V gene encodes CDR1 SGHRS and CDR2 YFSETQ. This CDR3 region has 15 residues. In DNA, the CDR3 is TGCGCCAGCAAACTAACTAGCGGGGGCACAGATACGCAGTATTTT. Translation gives CASKLTSGGTDTQYF.

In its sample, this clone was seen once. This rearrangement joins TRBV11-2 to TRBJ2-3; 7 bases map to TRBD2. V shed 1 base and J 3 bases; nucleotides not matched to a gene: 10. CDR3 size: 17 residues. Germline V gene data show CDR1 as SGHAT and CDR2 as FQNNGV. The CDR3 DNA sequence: TGTGCCAGCAGCTTAGTCGGCCCAGCGGGGAGGACAGATACGCAGTATTTT. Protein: CASSLVGPAGRTDTQYF.

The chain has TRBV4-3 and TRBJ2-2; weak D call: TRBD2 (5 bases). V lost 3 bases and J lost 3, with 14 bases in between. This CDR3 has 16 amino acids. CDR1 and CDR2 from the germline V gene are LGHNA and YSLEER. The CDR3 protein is CASSHATEADTGELFF. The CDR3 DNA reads TGCGCCAGCAGCCATGCGACGGAGGCGGACACCGGGGAGCTGTTTTTT.

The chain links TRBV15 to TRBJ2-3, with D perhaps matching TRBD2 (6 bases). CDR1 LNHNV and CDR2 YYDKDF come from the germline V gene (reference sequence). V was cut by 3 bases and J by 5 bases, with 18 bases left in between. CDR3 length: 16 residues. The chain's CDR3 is CATSSPDRRAQDTQYF. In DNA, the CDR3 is TGTGCCACCAGCAGCCCGGACCGGAGGGCACAAGATACGCAGTATTTT. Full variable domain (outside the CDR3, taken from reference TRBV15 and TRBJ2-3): DAMVIQNPRYQVTQFGKPVTLSCSQTLNHNVMYWYQQKSSQAPKLLFHYYDKDFNNEADTPDNFQSRRPNTSFCFLDIRSPGLGDTAMYLCATSSPDRRAQDTQYFGPGTRLTVL.

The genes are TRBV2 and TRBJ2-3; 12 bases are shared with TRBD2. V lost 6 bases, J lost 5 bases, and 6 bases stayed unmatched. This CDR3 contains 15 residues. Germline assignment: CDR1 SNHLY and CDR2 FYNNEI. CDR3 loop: CASSPSGGAIDTQYF. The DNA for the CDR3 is TGTGCCAGCAGCCCTAGCGGGGGGGCCATAGATACGCAGTATTTT.

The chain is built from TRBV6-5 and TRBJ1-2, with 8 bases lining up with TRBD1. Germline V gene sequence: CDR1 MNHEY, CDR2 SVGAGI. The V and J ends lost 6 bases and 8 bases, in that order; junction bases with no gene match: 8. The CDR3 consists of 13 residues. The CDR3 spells CASRVDRERGYTF. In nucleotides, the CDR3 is TGTGCCAGCAGAGTGGACAGGGAGCGGGGCTACACCTTC.

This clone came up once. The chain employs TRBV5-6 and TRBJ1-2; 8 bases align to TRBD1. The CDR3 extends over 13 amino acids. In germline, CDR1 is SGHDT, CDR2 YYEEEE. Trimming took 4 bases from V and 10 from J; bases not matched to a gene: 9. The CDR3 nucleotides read TGTGCCAGCAGCCCGGGACAGGTTCCGACCTACACCTTC. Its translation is CASSPGQVPTYTF.

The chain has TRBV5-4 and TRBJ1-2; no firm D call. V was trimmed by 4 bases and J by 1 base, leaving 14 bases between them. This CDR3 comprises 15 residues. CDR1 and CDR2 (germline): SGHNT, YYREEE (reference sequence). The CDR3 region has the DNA TGTGCCAGCAGCCCGACCCCTGCGGGTAACTATGGCTACACCTTC. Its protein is CASSPTPAGNYGYTF.

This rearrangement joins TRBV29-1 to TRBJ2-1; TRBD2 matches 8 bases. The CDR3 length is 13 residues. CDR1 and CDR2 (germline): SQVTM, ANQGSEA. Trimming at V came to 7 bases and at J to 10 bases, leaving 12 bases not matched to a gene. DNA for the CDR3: TGCAGCGCCCAGCGACGAGCGGGGGAAGAGCAGTTCTTC. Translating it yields CSAQRRAGEEQFF.

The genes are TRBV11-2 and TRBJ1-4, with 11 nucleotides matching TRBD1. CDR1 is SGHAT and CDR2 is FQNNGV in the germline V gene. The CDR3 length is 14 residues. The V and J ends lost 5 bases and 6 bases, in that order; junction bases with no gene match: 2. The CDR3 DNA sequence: TGTGCCAGCAGCCGGACAGGGGGCGATGAAAAACTGTTTTTT. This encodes CASSRTGGDEKLFF.

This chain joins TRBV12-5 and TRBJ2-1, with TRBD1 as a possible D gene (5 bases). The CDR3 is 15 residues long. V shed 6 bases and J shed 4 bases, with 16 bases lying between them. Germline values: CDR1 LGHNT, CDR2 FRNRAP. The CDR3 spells CASGPPDTPYNEQFF. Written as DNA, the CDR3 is TGTGCTAGTGGCCCCCCGGACACCCCATACAATGAGCAGTTCTTC.

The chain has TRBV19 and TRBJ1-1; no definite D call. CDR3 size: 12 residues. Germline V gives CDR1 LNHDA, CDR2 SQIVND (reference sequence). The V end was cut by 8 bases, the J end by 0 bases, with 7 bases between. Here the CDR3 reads CASASLNTEAFF. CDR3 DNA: TGTGCCAGTGCGTCCTTGAACACTGAAGCTTTCTTT.

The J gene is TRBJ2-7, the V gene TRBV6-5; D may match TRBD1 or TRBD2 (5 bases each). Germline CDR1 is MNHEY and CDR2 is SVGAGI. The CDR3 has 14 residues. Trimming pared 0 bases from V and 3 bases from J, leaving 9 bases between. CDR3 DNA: TGTGCCAGCAGTTACTCGGGACGGGTCTACGAGCAGTACTTC. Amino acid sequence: CASSYSGRVYEQYF.

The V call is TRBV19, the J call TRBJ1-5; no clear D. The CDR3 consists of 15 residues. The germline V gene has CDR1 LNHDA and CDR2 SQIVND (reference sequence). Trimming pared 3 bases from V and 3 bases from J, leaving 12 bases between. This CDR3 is CASSMYGEDNQPQHF. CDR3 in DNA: TGTGCCAGTAGTATGTACGGCGAAGACAATCAGCCCCAGCATTTT.

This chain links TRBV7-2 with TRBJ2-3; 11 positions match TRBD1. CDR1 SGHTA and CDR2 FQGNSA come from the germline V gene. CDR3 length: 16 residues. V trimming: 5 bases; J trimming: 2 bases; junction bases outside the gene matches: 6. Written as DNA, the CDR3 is TGTGCCAGCAGCCTTAGGACAGGGGGCGACACAGATACGCAGTATTTT. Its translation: CASSLRTGGDTDTQYF.

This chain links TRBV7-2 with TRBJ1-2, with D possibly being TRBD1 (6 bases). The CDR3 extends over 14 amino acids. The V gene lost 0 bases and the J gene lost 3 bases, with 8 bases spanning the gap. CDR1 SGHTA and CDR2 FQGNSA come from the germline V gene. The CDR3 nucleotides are TGTGCCAGCAGCTTAGCGAGGGGGGACTATGGCTACACCTTC. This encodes CASSLARGDYGYTF.

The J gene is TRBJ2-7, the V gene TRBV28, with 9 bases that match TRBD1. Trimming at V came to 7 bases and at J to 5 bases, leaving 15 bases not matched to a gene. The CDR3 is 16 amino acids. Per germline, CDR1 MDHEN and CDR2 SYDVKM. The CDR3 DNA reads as TGTGCCAGCACCCAGCCCGTAACAGGGGGCATCGACGAGCAGTACTTC. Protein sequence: CASTQPVTGGIDEQYF. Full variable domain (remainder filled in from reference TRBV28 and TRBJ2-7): DVKVTQSSRYLVKRTGEKVFLECVQDMDHENMFWYRQDPGLGLRLIYFSYDVKMKEKGDIPEGYSVSREKKERFSLILESASTNQTSMYLCASTQPVTGGIDEQYFGPGTRLTVT.